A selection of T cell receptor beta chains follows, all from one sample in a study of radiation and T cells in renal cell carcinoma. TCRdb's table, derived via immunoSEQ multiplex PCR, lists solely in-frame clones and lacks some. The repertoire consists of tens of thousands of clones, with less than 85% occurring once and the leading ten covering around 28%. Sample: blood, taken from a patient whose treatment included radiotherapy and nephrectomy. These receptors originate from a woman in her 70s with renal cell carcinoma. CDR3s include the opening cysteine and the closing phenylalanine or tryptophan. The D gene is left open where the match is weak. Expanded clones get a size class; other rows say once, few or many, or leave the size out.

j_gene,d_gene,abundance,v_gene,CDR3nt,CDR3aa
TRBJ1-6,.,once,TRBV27,TGTGCCAGCAGTCCCCAGGACGGATATAATTCACCCCTCCACTTT,CASSPQDGYNSPLHF
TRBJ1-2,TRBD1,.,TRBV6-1,TGTGCCAGCAGAGACCACAGGGGCCTCGGGTATGGCTACACCTTC,CASRDHRGLGYGYTF
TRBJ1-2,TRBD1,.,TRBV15,TGTGCCACCAGCAGAGACAGGAGGGGGCGGCCCCGAGGGGACTATGGCTACACCTTC,CATSRDRRGRPRGDYGYTF
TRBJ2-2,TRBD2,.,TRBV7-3,TGTGCCAGCAGCCCGCATAGCGGGAGGACGGGCGGGGAGCTGTTTTTT,CASSPHSGRTGGELFF
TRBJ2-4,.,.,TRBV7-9,TGTGCCAGCAGCTTAGGACAGGCCTTGGCCAAAAACATTCAGTACTTC,CASSLGQALAKNIQYF
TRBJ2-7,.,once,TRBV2,TGTGCCAGCATTAGGGGCTCCTACGAGCAGTACTTC,CASIRGSYEQYF
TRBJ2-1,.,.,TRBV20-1,TGCATTCTTCGTCAGAGGAATGAGCAGTTCTTC,CILRQRNEQFF
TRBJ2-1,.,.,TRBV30,TGTGCCTGGAGCCACAATGAGCAGTTCTTC,CAWSHNEQFF
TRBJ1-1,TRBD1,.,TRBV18,TGTGCCAGCTCACCCGGGACAGGGCCCACTGAAGCTTTCTTT,CASSPGTGPTEAFF
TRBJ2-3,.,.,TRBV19,TGTGCCAGTAGTATAGTAGGAGAAGTTACGCAGTATTTT,CASSIVGEVTQYF
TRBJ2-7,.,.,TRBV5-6,TGTGCCAGCAGCTTGGACCGACACAGGATCTCCTACGAGCAGTACTTC,CASSLDRHRISYEQYF
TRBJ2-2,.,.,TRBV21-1,TGTGCCAGCAACAGGGACACTAGATTGAACACCGGGGAGCTGTTTTTT,CASNRDTRLNTGELFF
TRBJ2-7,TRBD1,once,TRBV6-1,TGTGCCAGCAGCCGGGACAGTGGGACCTACGAGCAGTACTTC,CASSRDSGTYEQYF
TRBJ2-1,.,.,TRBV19,TGTGCCAGTAGCCCCTTTGGCGAGGACAAGGAGGATGAGCAGTTCTTC,CASSPFGEDKEDEQFF
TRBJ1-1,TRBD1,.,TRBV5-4,TGTGCCACCCACGGACAGGGGGCGGTGGGAACTGAAGCTTTCTTT,CATHGQGAVGTEAFF
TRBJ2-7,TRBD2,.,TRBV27,TGTGCCAGCAGTTCGCAAACAGGGCTAGCGGGGGCCTCCTACGAGCAGTACTTC,CASSSQTGLAGASYEQYF
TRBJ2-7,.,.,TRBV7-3,TGTGCCACATTACTCTACGAGCAGTACTTC,CATLLYEQYF
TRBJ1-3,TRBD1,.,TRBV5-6,TGTGCCAGCAGCCTACAGGGGGCTGGAAACACCATATATTTT,CASSLQGAGNTIYF
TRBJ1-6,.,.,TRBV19,TGTGCCAGTAGTATCGGGGCTTCACCCCTCCACTTT,CASSIGASPLHF
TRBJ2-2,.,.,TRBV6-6,TGTGCCAGCAGGGGGGTTCAGGAGAGGACCGGGGAGCTGTTTTTT,CASRGVQERTGELFF
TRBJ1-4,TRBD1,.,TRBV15,TGTGCCACCAGCACCGGGACAGGGGGAAAGAAACTGTTTTTT,CATSTGTGGKKLFF
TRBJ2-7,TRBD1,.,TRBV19,TGTGCCAGTCAAGGGACAGGGGGCGCGTACGAGCAGTACTTC,CASQGTGGAYEQYF
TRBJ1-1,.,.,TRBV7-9,TGTGCCAGCAGGCCCAGGGGCAACACTGAAGCTTTCTTT,CASRPRGNTEAFF
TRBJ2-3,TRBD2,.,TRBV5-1,TGCGCCAGCAGCTTGGCCAACGGGGGGACAGATACGCAGTATTTT,CASSLANGGTDTQYF
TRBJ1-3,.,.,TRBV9,TGTGCCAGCAGCGTAGACTCGAGCTCTGGAAACACCATATATTTT,CASSVDSSSGNTIYF
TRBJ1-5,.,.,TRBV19,TGTGCCAGTAGTATAGAGGGATCCTGGGATCAGCCCCAGCATTTT,CASSIEGSWDQPQHF
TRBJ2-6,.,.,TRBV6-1,TGTGCCAGCACGCCTCCCGAATGGGCCAACGTCCTGACTTTC,CASTPPEWANVLTF
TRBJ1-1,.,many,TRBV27,TGTGCCAGCAGTTTGAGAGGGATAATGGGCACTGAAGCTTTCTTT,CASSLRGIMGTEAFF
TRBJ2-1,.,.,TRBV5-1,TGCGCCAGCAGCTTCTCCGGGGACACATACTACAATGAGCAGTTCTTC,CASSFSGDTYYNEQFF
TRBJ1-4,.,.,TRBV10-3,TGTGCCATCAGAGAGTACAGGGAGTCGGAAAAACTGTTTTTT,CAIREYRESEKLFF
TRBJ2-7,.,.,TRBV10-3,TGTGCCATCAGTGAGGAGGGGAGGGGGACTCCCCGGGAGGAGCAGTACTTC,CAISEEGRGTPREEQYF
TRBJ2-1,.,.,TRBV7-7,TGTGCCAGCCCCAGTCCCAATGAGCAGTTCTTC,CASPSPNEQFF
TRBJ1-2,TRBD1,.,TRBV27,TGTGCCAGCAGCCCAACAGGGGGAGGCTACACCTTC,CASSPTGGGYTF
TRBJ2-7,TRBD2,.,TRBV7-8,TGTGCCAGCAGCTTAGCGGTAATAGCGGGATCCTACGAGCAGTACTTC,CASSLAVIAGSYEQYF
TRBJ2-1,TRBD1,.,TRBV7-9,TGTGCCAGCAGCACCCAGGAGGTGGGGGACAGGGGAAACTACAATGAGCAGTTCTTC,CASSTQEVGDRGNYNEQFF
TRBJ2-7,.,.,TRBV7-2,TGTGCCAGCAGCTTAGCCGCCCAGGGACACTACGAGCAGTACTTC,CASSLAAQGHYEQYF
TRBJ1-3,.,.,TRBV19,TGTGCCAGTAGTATCGCAGGGGCCGCCGACTCTGGAAACACCATATATTTT,CASSIAGAADSGNTIYF
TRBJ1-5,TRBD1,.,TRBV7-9,TGTGCCAGCAGCCCGACAGGGGCTAACAATCAGCCCCAGCATTTT,CASSPTGANNQPQHF
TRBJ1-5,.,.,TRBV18,TGTGCCAGCTCACTGGAAGGGCTTTCTCAGCCCCAGCATTTT,CASSLEGLSQPQHF
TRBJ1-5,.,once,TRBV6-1,TGTGCCAGCTCGTCCGGGTGGGGTCAGCCCCAGCATTTT,CASSSGWGQPQHF
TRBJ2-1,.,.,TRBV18,TGTGCCAGCTCACAAGGACACATAACGGATGAGCAGTTCTTC,CASSQGHITDEQFF
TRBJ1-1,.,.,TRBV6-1,TGTGCCAGCAATTCAGGGGTCCGGACTGAAGCTTTCTTT,CASNSGVRTEAFF
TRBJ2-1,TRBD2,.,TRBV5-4,TGTGCCAGCAGCTTGGGTGGGACTAGCGGGGACAATGAGCAGTTCTTC,CASSLGGTSGDNEQFF
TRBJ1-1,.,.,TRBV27,TGTGCCAGCAGTACTGAAAAAAAGGGACGGCTGAACACTGAAGCTTTCTTT,CASSTEKKGRLNTEAFF
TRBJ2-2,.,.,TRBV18,TGTGCCAGCTCACCCGGACAGTTCAACGGGGAGCTGTTTTTT,CASSPGQFNGELFF
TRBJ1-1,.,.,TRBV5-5,TGTGCCAGCAGCTTAGCTGACATGAACACTGAAGCTTTCTTT,CASSLADMNTEAFF
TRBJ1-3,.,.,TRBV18,TGTGCCAGCTCACTGGGGGGACCGAGCCCTGGAAACACCATATATTTT,CASSLGGPSPGNTIYF
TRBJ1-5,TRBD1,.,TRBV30,TGTGCCTGGAGTGCCTCTCGGGACAGCCGGGCGACCAATCAGCCCCAGCATTTT,CAWSASRDSRATNQPQHF
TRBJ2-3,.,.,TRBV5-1,TGCGCCAGCAGCGCCGCCACAGGGCCAGATACGCAGTATTTT,CASSAATGPDTQYF
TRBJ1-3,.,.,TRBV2,TGTGCCAGCAGTGAATGGCAGAGCTCTGGAAACACCATATATTTT,CASSEWQSSGNTIYF
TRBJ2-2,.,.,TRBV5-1,TGCGCCAGCAGCACGGATCCGCCCTCCGGGGAGCTGTTTTTT,CASSTDPPSGELFF
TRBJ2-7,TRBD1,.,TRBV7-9,TGTGCCAGCAGCTTAGCTGGGACAGGGGGCCTCGAGCAGTACTTC,CASSLAGTGGLEQYF
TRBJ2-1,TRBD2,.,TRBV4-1,TGCGCCAGCAGCCAAGCTGAGCGGGGGCCCTCAAATGAGCAGTTCTTC,CASSQAERGPSNEQFF